A selection of T cell receptor beta chains follows, all from one sample in a study of control samples from healthy donors and cancer patients. Profiled with immunoSEQ multiplex PCR; TCRdb holds only in-frame clones, not every one. The data show roughly 150,000 clones, 93% seen once. The specimen sequenced was blood. The receptors were gathered from a man over 45 in good health. Each CDR3 is given with its conserved first and last residue. D genes are given only for firm matches. For some rows the clone size is stated as once, few or many, or as a class when expanded; others skip it.

D,V,size,J,DNA,CDR3
.,TRBV28,.,TRBJ1-1,TGTGCCAGCAGTAGGGACACTGCTATGAACACTGAAGCTTTCTTT,CASSRDTAMNTEAFF
.,TRBV12-3/TRBV12-4,.,TRBJ2-5,TGTGCCAGCAGACTGACAGGTCAAGAGACCCAGTACTTC,CASRLTGQETQYF
.,TRBV28,once,TRBJ1-3,TGTGCCAGCAGTTTTTTCTCTGGAAACACCATATATTTT,CASSFFSGNTIYF
TRBD1,TRBV5-1,.,TRBJ1-1,TGCGCCAGCAGCTTGGGGACAGGGAACACTGAAGCTTTCTTT,CASSLGTGNTEAFF
.,TRBV14,.,TRBJ2-5,TGTGCCAGCAGCCAAGAGAAGGTAACCCAGTACTTC,CASSQEKVTQYF
TRBD2,TRBV5-6,.,TRBJ2-3,TGTGCCAGCAGCCAGACTAGCGGGAGTAGCACAGATACGCAGTATTTT,CASSQTSGSSTDTQYF
.,TRBV5-1,.,TRBJ2-7,TGCGCCAGCAGCCCCGCGGCAGGGGCATCCTACGAGCAGTACTTC,CASSPAAGASYEQYF
TRBD2,TRBV28,.,TRBJ2-3,TGTGCCAGCAGTCCCGGACTAGCGGGTTCCCCCTTTGGCACAGATACGCAGTATTTT,CASSPGLAGSPFGTDTQYF
TRBD1,TRBV5-1,.,TRBJ1-4,TGCGCCAGCAGCTTGGCCGGGACAGACCGTAAGAAACTGTTTTTT,CASSLAGTDRKKLFF
TRBD2,TRBV29-1,.,TRBJ2-7,TGCAGCGTAAGGCCCGGCGGGGGCTACGAGCAGTACTTC,CSVRPGGGYEQYF
TRBD1,TRBV18,.,TRBJ2-7,TGTGCCAGCTCATTGGGACAGGTCACCTACGAGCAGTACTTC,CASSLGQVTYEQYF
.,TRBV18,.,TRBJ2-7,TGTGCCAGCTCGCTGGAAACCTACGAGCAGTACTTC,CASSLETYEQYF
.,TRBV9,.,TRBJ2-5,TGTGCCAGCAGCGTATCAGGGGCGGGGGAGACCCAGTACTTC,CASSVSGAGETQYF
.,TRBV5-1,.,TRBJ2-7,TGCGCCAGCAGCTGGACCACCCTCGGGACACGACCCTACGAGCAGTACTTC,CASSWTTLGTRPYEQYF
.,TRBV28,once,TRBJ1-1,TGTGCCAGCGATGGATTGAGCACTGAAGCTTTCTTT,CASDGLSTEAFF
.,TRBV10-3,.,TRBJ1-6,TGTGCCATCAGTGACGGGGTCACCTCGGGTTCACCCCTCCACTTT,CAISDGVTSGSPLHF
.,TRBV27,.,TRBJ2-2,TGTGCCAGCGGGACCGGGGAGCTGTTTTTT,CASGTGELFF
TRBD2,TRBV11-2,once,TRBJ2-7,TGTGCCAGCCGTGGACTAGCGGGAGACTCCTACGAGCAGTACTTC,CASRGLAGDSYEQYF
.,TRBV5-5,.,TRBJ1-4,TGTGCCAGCAGCGGACAGAACGTAAATGAAAAACTGTTTTTT,CASSGQNVNEKLFF
.,TRBV12-3/TRBV12-4,.,TRBJ2-7,TGTGCCAGCAGCAAGACTAGTTCCCACGAGCAGTACTTC,CASSKTSSHEQYF
.,TRBV28,.,TRBJ2-2,TGTGCCAGCAGTTTATACGGCAGTGGGGCCGGGGAGCTGTTTTTT,CASSLYGSGAGELFF
.,TRBV6-2/TRBV6-3,.,TRBJ2-5,TGTGCCAGCAGTTATCTAGCAGACCAAGAGACCCAGTACTTC,CASSYLADQETQYF
.,TRBV30,.,TRBJ1-4,TGTGCCTGTCATCCTCCAGAGAATGAAAAACTGTTTTTT,CACHPPENEKLFF
.,TRBV7-7,.,TRBJ2-1,TGTGCTAGCAGCTTCTCCCCGGGGGACAATGAGCAGTTCTTC,CASSFSPGDNEQFF
.,TRBV2,.,TRBJ1-1,TGTGCCAGCAGTGAAAGGGCGGTGAGCACTGAAGCTTTCTTT,CASSERAVSTEAFF
.,TRBV28,.,TRBJ2-2,TGTGCCAGCAGTTTACAGTCCACCGGGGAGCTGTTTTTT,CASSLQSTGELFF
.,TRBV5-1,.,TRBJ1-4,TGCGCCAGCAGGAGGGACACCGCCGCAACTAATGAAAAACTGTTTTTT,CASRRDTAATNEKLFF
TRBD1,TRBV6-1,once,TRBJ1-2,TGTGCCAGCAGTGAAGCTTTGGGACAGCGTAACTATGGCTACACCTTC,CASSEALGQRNYGYTF
TRBD2,TRBV3-1/TRBV3-2,.,TRBJ2-1,TGTGCCAGCAGCCCTCGAGACCTAGCGGGAGGGCCTCGTGAGCAGTTCTTC,CASSPRDLAGGPREQFF
.,TRBV12-3/TRBV12-4,.,TRBJ1-1,TGTGCCAGCAGTTTACGCATGAACACTGAAGCTTTCTTT,CASSLRMNTEAFF